The TCR beta chain under discussion was sequenced for a study of PD-L1 blockade in urothelial cancer. Study-wide context: T cells were recovered from blood samples at a median of 141,255. Study-wide results and caveats: Lower pretreatment blood TCR clonality, under the median, predicted better survival, researchers reported.

Points on this clone: Antigen unknown.

The length of the CDR3 is 14 residues. J was trimmed by 6 bases and V by 3 bases; bases with no gene match: 4. Germline V gives CDR1 SGHTA, CDR2 FQGNSA. Here immunoSEQ multiplex PCR was the method, and the copy in TCRdb shows in-frame clones only, minus some. The table shows around 110,000 clones, with approximately 90% occurring only once. Specified time point: peripheral blood 6 weeks after treatment start. Patients presented with locally advanced or metastatic urothelial carcinoma. This TCR came from a man in his sixties with urothelial cancer. Sequencing used PBMCs, obtained around atezolizumab (anti-PD-L1) treatment. This chain links TRBV7-2 with TRBJ2-7, with 11 bases aligning to TRBD2. Here the CDR3 reads CASSLGLAVREQYF. The CDR3 nucleotides read TGTGCCAGCAGCTTGGGACTAGCGGTTCGCGAGCAGTACTTC.